This T cell receptor (beta chain) was observed in a study of post-analysis software for immune sequencing data (dated by TCRdb to the mid-2010s). Study-level background: The recorded disease courses included relapsing-remitting, secondary progressive and progressive-relapsing multiple sclerosis, and some patients had no subtype annotation. Patient repertoires were compared against roughly 12 previously published healthy control repertoires from donors aged roughly 6 to 28 years. A subset of samples was prepared in parallel using single-end sample barcoding, then pooled and co-amplified after Illumina adapter ligation. Broad study findings and their caveats: When samples were clustered directly using the F measure, samples prepared in the same batch co-clustered strongly, which prompted a batch-effect correction. Compared with controls, multiple sclerosis patients had significantly lower normalized Chao1 diversity, a finding suggesting substantial peripheral T-cell clonal expansion. Roughly 5 TRBV segments, including TRBV5-6, TRBV5-1 and TRBV20-1, were significantly more frequent in patients than controls. The multiple sclerosis patient group was slightly younger than the control group.

To demonstrate the VDJtools post-analysis software, the study profiled TCR beta repertoires from the peripheral blood of about 13 young patients with multiple sclerosis. The patients with multiple sclerosis were children and adolescents between roughly 6 and 17 years of age. The junction carries 12 bases between V and J, which are trimmed by 0 bases and 3 bases respectively. The CDR3 holds 15 amino acids from the cysteine to the phenylalanine. Only the CDR3 part of the read is kept: 45 bases, read in frame from the first base. From a lookup of the germline V gene, CDR1 and CDR2 are SQVTM and ANQGSEA. In its sample, this clonotype was seen many times. Its antigen is unknown. No quality values exist for individual bases; no much larger clone is one base distant. Library prep was done by PCR. The sequencer was an Illumina HiSeq 2500. To reduce PCR and sequencing biases, unique molecular identifiers were built into the TCR beta cDNA libraries. Approximately 500,000 cDNA molecules were obtained per 1 to 10 million input T cells, so each molecule approximated one T cell. The same protocol used for the earlier healthy control dataset was applied to prepare and sequence the patient libraries. Samples belonging to the same batch were prepared together, multiplexed and sequenced on a shared HiSeq lane. On the authors' methods: Raw barcoded reads were processed with MIGEC, discarding single-read molecular identifier groups before consensus assembly and CDR3 extraction. Clonotype tables were post-analysed with VDJtools, normalizing diversity by down-sampling all datasets to the smallest sample size. To correct batch-related cross-sample contamination, repertoire overlap clustering matched CDR3 amino acid sequences but not nucleotide sequences. TCRdb reprocessed the public reads (quality trimming at Q25 with fastp, clone calling with MiXCR) and kept in-frame beta chains. All rows with the same CDR3 protein become a single entry with the most common DNA and genes. The V and J calls here are based on TCRdb, not the publication. Recorded for this sample are around 250,000 distinct CDR3 sequences; just over 35% of them occurred a single time. More than 4% of the sample is in the top ten clones.

Sequencing was carried out using blood. The chain uses TRBV29-1 and TRBJ2-1; the D call is possibly TRBD1 or TRBD2, each sharing 5 bases. The source is a girl aged 5-17 years with multiple sclerosis. The DNA sequence is given as TGCAGCGTTGAAGATCCAGGGAGACTCTACAATGAGCAGTTCTTC. This codes for CSVEDPGRLYNEQFF.